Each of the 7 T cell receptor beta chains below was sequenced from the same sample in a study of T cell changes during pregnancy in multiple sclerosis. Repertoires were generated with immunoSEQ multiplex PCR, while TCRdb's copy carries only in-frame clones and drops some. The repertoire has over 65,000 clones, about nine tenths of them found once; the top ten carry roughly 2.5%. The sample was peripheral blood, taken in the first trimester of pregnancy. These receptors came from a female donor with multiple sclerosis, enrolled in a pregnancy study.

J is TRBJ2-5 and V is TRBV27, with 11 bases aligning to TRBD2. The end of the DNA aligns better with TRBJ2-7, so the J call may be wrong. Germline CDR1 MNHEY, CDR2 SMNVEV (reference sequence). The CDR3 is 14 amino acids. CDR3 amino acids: CASSGGTSGYEQYF. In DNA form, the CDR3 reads TGTGCCAGCAGTGGCGGGACTAGCGGCTACGAGCAGTACTTC.

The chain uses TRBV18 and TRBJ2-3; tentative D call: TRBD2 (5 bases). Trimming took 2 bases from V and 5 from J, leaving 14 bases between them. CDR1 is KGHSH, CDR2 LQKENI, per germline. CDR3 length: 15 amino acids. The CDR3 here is CASSPNSGVLDTQYF. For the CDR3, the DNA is TGTGCCAGCTCACCAAATTCCGGGGTATTAGATACGCAGTATTTT.

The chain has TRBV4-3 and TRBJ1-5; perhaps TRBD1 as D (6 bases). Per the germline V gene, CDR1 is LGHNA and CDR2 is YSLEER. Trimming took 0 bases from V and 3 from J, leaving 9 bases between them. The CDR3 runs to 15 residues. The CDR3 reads CASSQDYRANQPQHF. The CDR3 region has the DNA TGCGCCAGCAGCCAAGATTACAGGGCCAATCAGCCCCAGCATTTT.

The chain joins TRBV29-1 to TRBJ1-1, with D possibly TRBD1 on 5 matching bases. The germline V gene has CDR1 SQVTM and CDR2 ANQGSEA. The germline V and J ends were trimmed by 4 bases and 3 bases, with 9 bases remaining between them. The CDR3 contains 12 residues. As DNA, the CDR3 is TGCAGCGTTGGGGGCAGTTACACTGAAGCTTTCTTT. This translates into CSVGGSYTEAFF.

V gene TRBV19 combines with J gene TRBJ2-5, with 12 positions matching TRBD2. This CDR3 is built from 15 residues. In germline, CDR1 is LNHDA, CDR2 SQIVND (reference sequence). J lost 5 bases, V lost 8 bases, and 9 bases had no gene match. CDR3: CASRPSGGVSETQYF. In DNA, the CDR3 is TGTGCCAGTCGGCCTAGCGGGGGGGTATCGGAGACCCAGTACTTC. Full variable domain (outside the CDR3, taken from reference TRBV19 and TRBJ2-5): DGGITQSPKYLFRKEGQNVTLSCEQNLNHDAMYWYRQDPGQGLRLIYYSQIVNDFQKGDIAEGYSVSREKKESFPLTVTSAQKNPTAFYLCASRPSGGVSETQYFGPGTRLLVL.

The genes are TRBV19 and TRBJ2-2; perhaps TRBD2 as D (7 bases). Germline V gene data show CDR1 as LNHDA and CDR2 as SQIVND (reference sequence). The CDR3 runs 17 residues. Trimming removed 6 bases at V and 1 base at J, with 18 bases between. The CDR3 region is CASRPVGGDKNTGELFF. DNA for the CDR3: TGTGCCAGTAGGCCTGTAGGGGGGGACAAGAACACCGGGGAGCTGTTTTTT.

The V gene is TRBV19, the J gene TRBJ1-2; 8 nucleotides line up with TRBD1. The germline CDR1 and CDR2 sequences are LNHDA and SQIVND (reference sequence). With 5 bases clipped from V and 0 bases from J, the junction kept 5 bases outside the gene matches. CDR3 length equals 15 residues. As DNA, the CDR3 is TGTGCCAGTAGTCCCGACAGGGGAGCTAACTATGGCTACACCTTC. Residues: CASSPDRGANYGYTF.